The TCR beta chain described here comes from a study of T-cell memory formation after mild COVID-19. Barcoded TCR alpha and TCR beta cDNA libraries with UMIs came from 5'RACE using constant-segment primers. TCRdb itself ran the 5' RACE reads through MiXCR, one entry per CDR3 protein. The data show about 430,000 distinct CDR3 sequences, with roughly a quarter seen just once and 8.5% to 10% held by the top ten. This clonotype was observed a handful of times. The sequence was obtained from an adult woman who had mild COVID-19 (a few samples of this study predate the infection). Cell type and time point are not known. The sequenced sample consisted of PBMCs or a T cell subset sorted from them (not recorded which).

The CDR3 DNA follows: TGTGCCAGCAGCTTGTCTAGCGGGGCGATCAACACCGGGGAGCTGTTTTTT. It yields the protein CASSLSSGAINTGELFF. The V and J genes are TRBV11-2 and TRBJ2-2; 9 bases are a match to TRBD2. Germline CDR1 and CDR2: SGHAT and FQNNGV. Unmatched junction bases numbered 7, after V lost 3 bases and J lost 2 bases. This CDR3 spans 17 amino acids.